The 5 T cell receptor beta chains below come from one sample, sequenced in a study of blood T cell repertoires in COVID-19. Using immunoSEQ multiplex PCR, the repertoire was profiled, and TCRdb retains in-frame clones only, with some absent. The sample carries 190,000 or so clones, around 90% recorded once. The sequenced sample was peripheral blood. Receptors were obtained from a man between 40 and 49 years old with active or convalescent COVID-19.

The chain has TRBV11-1 and TRBJ2-3, with 9 bases matching TRBD1. The CDR3 extends over 15 amino acids. V trimming: 5 bases; J trimming: 1 base; junction bases outside the gene matches: 4. From germline, CDR1 is SGHAT and CDR2 FQDESV (reference sequence). CDR3 protein: CASSLRTGGTDTQYF. CDR3 coding DNA: TGTGCCAGCAGCCTACGGACAGGGGGCACAGATACGCAGTATTTT.

The chain has TRBV2 and TRBJ2-3, with D maybe TRBD1 (7 bases). V gave up 9 bases and J gave up 7 bases, with 20 bases separating them. Germline V CDR1 and CDR2: SNHLY, FYNNEI. The CDR3 has 14 residues. CDR3 sequence: CARKSRQGGYTQYF. In nucleotides, the CDR3 is TGTGCCAGAAAAAGTCGGCAGGGGGGATATACGCAGTATTTT.

This chain joins TRBV3-1 (or the pseudogene TRBV3-2) and TRBJ2-7, with 7 bases lining up with TRBD2. Trimming at V came to 4 bases and at J to 0 bases, leaving 6 bases not matched to a gene. Germline V gives CDR1 LGHDT, CDR2 YNNKEL (reference sequence). CDR3 length equals 15 residues. As DNA, the CDR3 is TGTGCCAGCAGCCCTCCCCGGGAGGTCTCCTACGAGCAGTACTTC. Protein sequence: CASSPPREVSYEQYF.

The chain carries TRBV7-2 and TRBJ1-3; D gene uncertain. Germline CDR1 and CDR2: SGHTA and FQGNSA. Deletions cut 6 bases from V and 11 bases from J, with 17 bases between. This CDR3 contains 13 residues. The CDR3 is CASRREELSAIYF. CDR3 DNA: TGTGCCAGCAGGCGGGAGGAGTTAAGTGCCATATATTTT.

The chain's CDR3 is CASSLVPFGRVRVYEQFF. The CDR3 DNA reads TGTGCCAGCAGCTTAGTGCCCTTTGGGCGGGTAAGGGTCTATGAGCAGTTCTTC. This chain joins TRBV7-9 and TRBJ2-1, with D tentatively TRBD2 (5 bases). The CDR3 consists of 18 residues. Trimming took 1 base from V and 8 from J, leaving 24 bases between them. Germline V gene data show CDR1 as SEHNR and CDR2 as FQNEAQ (reference sequence).